The 10 T cell receptor beta chains below all came from one sample that was sequenced in a study of blood T cell repertoires in COVID-19. Clones were sequenced by immunoSEQ multiplex PCR, and TCRdb holds only the in-frame ones, with some missing. The data show about 130,000 clones, with 70% to 80% seen just once and 5% held by the top ten. Sequenced material: peripheral blood. Receptor source: a woman in her seventies with COVID-19, enrolled during active disease.

In its sample, this clone was seen once. This chain connects TRBV5-1 to TRBJ2-7; 7 nucleotides line up with TRBD1. The germline V gene has CDR1 SGHRS and CDR2 YFSETQ. V lost 5 bases, J lost 6 bases, and 2 bases stayed unmatched. The CDR3 consists of 11 residues. The CDR3 region is CASRTGSEQYF. The CDR3 nucleotides read TGCGCCAGCAGGACAGGGAGCGAGCAGTACTTC.

The chain uses TRBV30 and TRBJ1-2; D is possibly TRBD1 (5 bases). This CDR3 contains 15 residues. The germline CDR1 and CDR2 sequences are GTSNPN and SVGIG (reference sequence). Between the trimmed V and J ends, which lost 2 bases and 5 bases, there was a span of 18 bases. Written as DNA, the CDR3 is TGTGCCTGGAGTCCAACACAGAGACGGGGGTATGGCTACACCTTC. Encoded protein: CAWSPTQRRGYGYTF.

The chain recombines TRBV5-6 with TRBJ1-5, with D perhaps TRBD1 (6 bases). V lost 1 base and J lost 2, with 10 bases in between. There are 15 residues in the CDR3. Germline loops: CDR1 SGHDT, CDR2 YYEEEE. CDR3 sequence: CASSLSRTGNQPQHF. The CDR3 nucleotides read TGTGCCAGCAGCTTGAGTCGGACAGGCAATCAGCCCCAGCATTTT.

This clone appeared a few times. This chain uses TRBV7-9 with TRBJ2-7; 8 nucleotides line up with TRBD2. The CDR3 covers 17 residues. The germline V gene encodes CDR1 SEHNR and CDR2 FQNEAQ (reference sequence). The J segment lost 1 base and the V segment lost 5 bases, leaving 13 bases of the junction unmatched. CDR3 residues: CASSTGGAGTLSYEQYF. DNA for the CDR3: TGTGCCAGCAGCACGGGGGGGGCAGGGACATTGTCCTACGAGCAGTACTTC. The whole variable domain, remainder taken from reference TRBV7-9 and TRBJ2-7, is DTGVSQNPRHKITKRGQNVTFRCDPISEHNRLYWYRQTLGQGPEFLTYFQNEAQLEKSRLLSDRFSAERPKGSFSTLEIQRTEQGDSAMYLCASSTGGAGTLSYEQYFGPGTRLTVT.

The chain employs TRBV6-5 and TRBJ2-6, with a possible D match to TRBD2 (6 bases). Trimming pared 7 bases from V and 2 bases from J, leaving 12 bases between. This CDR3 has 15 amino acids. Germline values: CDR1 MNHEY, CDR2 SVGAGI. Written as DNA, the CDR3 is TGTGCCAGCACCCGGAGGGAACCTGGGGCCAACGTCCTGACTTTC. Protein product: CASTRREPGANVLTF.

V is TRBV6-5 and J is TRBJ1-1; D is perhaps TRBD1 (5 bases). This CDR3 contains 14 residues. Deletions cut 2 bases from V and 2 bases from J, with 9 bases between. Germline CDR1 is MNHEY and CDR2 is SVGAGI. CDR3 amino acids: CASSYAGLNTEAFF. The CDR3 DNA reads TGTGCCAGCAGTTACGCGGGGCTTAACACTGAAGCTTTCTTT.

The V call is TRBV7-9, the J call TRBJ2-3; perhaps TRBD2 as D (6 bases). There are 16 residues in the CDR3. The V gene's germline CDR1 is SEHNR and CDR2 FQNEAQ (reference sequence). Between the trimmed V and J ends, which lost 5 bases and 1 base, there was a span of 16 bases. The CDR3 region has the DNA TGTGCCAGCAGCCGGCGGGGCAGGGTAGGCACAGATACGCAGTATTTT. Translation: CASSRRGRVGTDTQYF.

Here the CDR3 DNA reads TGCGCCAGCAACCCGACAGGGGTAACCGGGGAGCTGTTTTTT. It encodes CASNPTGVTGELFF. The chain joins TRBV5-1 to TRBJ2-2; TRBD1 matches at 8 bases. Trimming removed 6 bases from V and 5 bases from J; junction bases left unmatched: 6. The CDR3 consists of 14 residues. Germline V gene sequence: CDR1 SGHRS, CDR2 YFSETQ.

The chain couples TRBV30 to TRBJ1-3, with 9 bases fitting TRBD1. The CDR3 extends over 15 amino acids. Germline V lookup: CDR1 GTSNPN, CDR2 SVGIG (reference sequence). J was trimmed by 1 base and V by 8 bases; bases with no gene match: 9. This chain's CDR3 is CAARDRVVSGNTIYF. DNA of the CDR3: TGTGCCGCTCGGGACAGGGTGGTTTCTGGAAACACCATATATTTT. The full variable domain, completed using reference TRBV30 and TRBJ1-3, is SQTIHQWPATLVQPVGSPLSLECTVEGTSNPNLYWYRQAAGRGLQLLFYSVGIGQISSEVPQNLSASRPQDRQFILSSKKLLLSDSGFYLCAARDRVVSGNTIYFGEGSWLTVV.

V gene TRBV7-2 combines with J gene TRBJ2-7; TRBD1 agrees at 10 bases. With V trimmed by 1 base and J by 6 bases, 12 bases remained unmatched. Germline V gene sequence: CDR1 SGHTA, CDR2 FQGNSA. CDR3 length: 17 residues. The CDR3 bases are TGTGCCAGCAGCTTAGGCGGGACAGGGGAGGCGATGGGCGAGCAGTACTTC. Its translation: CASSLGGTGEAMGEQYF.